These 24 T cell receptor beta chains were sequenced from one sample in a study of blood T cell repertoires in COVID-19 (TCRdb year 2020). To prepare the library, the immunoSEQ multiplex PCR assay was applied. TCRdb holds this immuneACCESS table with in-frame rearrangements only. Some clones are missing; in checked studies, unresolved V genes explain under half, and the rest has no known cause. For this sample there are roughly 230,000 clones; approximately 82% appear just once. Less than 4% of the sample belongs to the ten largest clones. Sequenced input: peripheral blood. Source of these receptors: a woman of 80 years or more with acute or convalescent COVID-19.

The gene calls are TRBV5-8 and TRBJ1-1; D possibly corresponds to TRBD1 (5 bases). Germline V gene sequence: CDR1 SGHTS, CDR2 YDEGEE. The CDR3 runs 14 residues. V was shortened by 6 bases and J by 7 bases, with 19 bases between the two germline ends. In DNA, the CDR3 is TGTGCCAGCACCCCGGGAGTAGGGGTTGTTGAAGCTTTCTTT. Protein product: CASTPGVGVVEAFF.

This chain links TRBV4-1 with TRBJ1-2, with D unresolved. This CDR3 comprises 15 residues. V gave up 0 bases and J gave up 4 bases, with 12 bases separating them. Germline assignment: CDR1 MGHRA and CDR2 YSYEKL. The CDR3: CASSQDRPSGYGYTF. For the CDR3, the DNA is TGCGCCAGCAGCCAAGACAGGCCGTCCGGCTATGGCTACACCTTC.

The rearrangement links TRBV7-5 to TRBJ2-1; whether TRBD2, the table's D call, matches the DNA was not checked. TRBV7-5 is marked as a pseudogene. The CDR3 is 17 amino acids. The CDR3 here is CARSLATTGLTYNEQFF. The CDR3 nucleotides read TGTGCCAGAAGCTTAGCTACGACGGGTCTTACCTACAATGAGCAGTTCTTC.

The CDR3 is CASSLDAGAANSPLHF. DNA of the CDR3: TGTGCCAGCAGCTTGGATGCAGGGGCAGCGAATTCACCCCTCCACTTT. This chain connects TRBV5-4 to TRBJ1-6; tentatively, D is TRBD1 (6 bases). Per the germline V gene, CDR1 is SGHNT and CDR2 is YYREEE (reference sequence). This CDR3 is built from 16 residues. The V and J ends lost 0 bases and 7 bases respectively, with 14 bases between them.

The rearrangement joins TRBV3-1 (or the pseudogene TRBV3-2) to TRBJ1-2, with 9 positions matching TRBD1. The CDR3 is 15 amino acids. Germline CDR1 LGHDT, CDR2 YNNKEL (reference sequence). The J segment lost 7 bases and the V segment lost 5 bases, leaving 11 bases of the junction unmatched. Here the CDR3 DNA reads TGTGCCAGCAGCGCCCTAGGTGGGACAGGGCTTGGCTACACCTTC. This translates into CASSALGGTGLGYTF.

This clone was found once. The chain is built from TRBV6-5 and TRBJ1-2; 7 nucleotides agree with TRBD1. Germline assignment: CDR1 MNHEY and CDR2 SVGAGI. This CDR3 region has 15 residues. The ends lost 6 bases at V and 5 bases at J; junction bases unmatched: 12. The CDR3 reads CASRWGEDRDYGYTF. The CDR3 DNA reads as TGTGCCAGCAGGTGGGGCGAAGACAGGGATTATGGCTACACCTTC.

The J gene is TRBJ2-6, the V gene TRBV10-3; no clear D gene. The CDR3 is made up of 14 amino acids. Trimming pared 8 bases from V and 0 bases from J, leaving 8 bases between. Germline V lookup: CDR1 ENHRY, CDR2 SYGVKD. The CDR3 bases are TGTGCCATCGGGCCAAACTCTGGGGCCAACGTCCTGACTTTC. This gives the protein CAIGPNSGANVLTF.

The rearrangement uses TRBV27 and TRBJ2-7; TRBD1 agrees at 10 bases. Germline V CDR1 and CDR2: MNHEY, SMNVEV (reference sequence). With 9 bases clipped from V and 3 bases from J, the junction kept 5 bases outside the gene matches. CDR3 size: 13 residues. The CDR3 here is CASARTGGYEQYF. CDR3 in DNA: TGTGCCAGTGCCCGGACAGGGGGCTACGAGCAGTACTTC.

V is TRBV7-3 and J is TRBJ2-1; 9 bases agree with TRBD1. Germline CDR1 reads SGHTA; CDR2 reads FQGTGA. V lost 3 bases and J lost 5; bases outside the gene matches: 5. This CDR3 spans 15 amino acids. CDR3 residues: CASSLLTGGNNEQFF. CDR3 coding DNA: TGTGCCAGCAGCTTGCTGACAGGGGGGAACAATGAGCAGTTCTTC.

The V and J genes are TRBV3-1 (or the pseudogene TRBV3-2) and TRBJ2-3, with 13 bases fitting TRBD2. This CDR3 contains 18 residues. V trimming: 0 bases; J trimming: 1 base; junction bases outside the gene matches: 4. Germline V gene data show CDR1 as LGHDT and CDR2 as YNNKEL (reference sequence). The CDR3 is CASSQDRLAGGGTDTQYF. DNA for the CDR3: TGTGCCAGCAGCCAAGATCGACTAGCGGGGGGTGGCACAGATACGCAGTATTTT.

V usage is TRBV10-3 and J usage is TRBJ1-4; 8 bases align to TRBD1. With 7 bases clipped from V and 7 bases from J, the junction kept 5 bases outside the gene matches. The CDR3 runs to 13 residues. Germline loops: CDR1 ENHRY, CDR2 SYGVKD. The CDR3 bases are TGTGCCATCAAAGGACAGGGAGGTGAAAAACTGTTTTTT. It encodes CAIKGQGGEKLFF.

The CDR3 protein is CASSPDPLGLNTGELFF. CDR3 bases: TGTGCCAGCAGCCCAGACCCTCTCGGACTTAACACCGGGGAGCTGTTTTTT. The rearrangement uses TRBV11-3 and TRBJ2-2; TRBD2 is a possible D gene (5 bases). The length of the CDR3 is 17 residues. The V gene lost 5 bases and the J gene lost 2 bases, with 18 bases spanning the gap. Germline V CDR1 and CDR2: SGHNT, YENEEA. Complete variable domain (other parts from reference TRBV11-3 and TRBJ2-2): EAGVVQSPRYKIIEKKQPVAFWCNPISGHNTLYWYLQNLGQGPELLIRYENEEAVDDSQLPKDRFSAERLKGVDSTLKIQPAELGDSAVYLCASSPDPLGLNTGELFFGEGSRLTVL.

This chain uses TRBV5-4 with TRBJ1-6; D is uncertain. Germline CDR1 SGHNT, CDR2 YYREEE (reference sequence). The CDR3 length is 14 residues. Trimming left V 2 bases short and J 7 bases short, with 10 bases between. The CDR3 here is CASSFEQLNSPLHF. DNA for the CDR3: TGTGCCAGCAGCTTCGAACAGTTAAATTCACCCCTCCACTTT.

The chain is built from TRBV5-4 and TRBJ1-1; 8 positions agree with TRBD1. Germline values: CDR1 SGHNT, CDR2 YYREEE (reference sequence). This CDR3 has 13 residues. V was clipped by 4 bases and J by 6 bases; unmatched bases: 5. CDR3 nucleotide sequence: TGTGCCAGCAGCCCGACGGACAGGGCTGAAGCTTTCTTT. It is translated as CASSPTDRAEAFF.

The rearrangement uses TRBV10-3 and TRBJ1-3; TRBD1 might be the D (5 bases). CDR3 length: 13 amino acids. The V end was cut by 7 bases, the J end by 0 bases, with 7 bases between. CDR1 is ENHRY and CDR2 is SYGVKD in the germline V gene. This CDR3 reads CAITGGSGNTIYF. CDR3 in DNA: TGTGCCATCACGGGGGGCTCTGGAAACACCATATATTTT.

A remark on this clone: Within the sample, other DNA sequences also encode this same CDR3. The chain carries TRBV3-1 (or the pseudogene TRBV3-2) and TRBJ1-3, with a possible D match to TRBD1 (6 bases). CDR3 length equals 15 residues. Germline V gene sequence: CDR1 LGHDT, CDR2 YNNKEL (reference sequence). The V and J ends lost 4 bases and 0 bases respectively, with 10 bases between them. The CDR3, as DNA: TGTGCCAGCAGCCCACAGACAGGCTCTGGAAACACCATATATTTT. Translating it yields CASSPQTGSGNTIYF.

This chain links TRBV11-3 with TRBJ1-4; weak D call: TRBD1 (5 bases). Trimming removed 6 bases at V and 0 bases at J, with 8 bases between. The germline V gene has CDR1 SGHNT and CDR2 YENEEA. This CDR3 contains 14 residues. CDR3 region: CASRGVATNEKLFF. The CDR3 DNA reads as TGTGCCAGCAGAGGGGTCGCAACTAATGAAAAACTGTTTTTT.

The chain is built from TRBV27 and TRBJ1-6, with D maybe TRBD1 (6 bases). The CDR3 covers 15 residues. Trimming took off 5 bases at V and 11 bases at J, with 19 bases between the two ends. Germline loops: CDR1 MNHEY, CDR2 SMNVEV (reference sequence). Here the CDR3 DNA reads TGTGCCAGCAGTCGAACCACAGGGAAATTTACACCCCTCCACTTT. Its translation is CASSRTTGKFTPLHF.

This chain connects TRBV28 to TRBJ1-6, with D hard to call. This CDR3 has 12 residues. Germline assignment: CDR1 MDHEN and CDR2 SYDVKM. V lost 8 bases and J lost 10, with 12 bases in between. CDR3 in amino acids: CASGVATSPLHF. CDR3 bases: TGTGCCAGCGGAGTGGCAACCTCACCCCTCCACTTT.

The chain employs TRBV11-1 and TRBJ1-1, with no clear D. The CDR3 spans 13 residues. CDR1 is SGHAT, CDR2 FQDESV, per germline (reference sequence). V lost 2 bases, J lost 1 base, and 5 bases lay in between. The CDR3 sequence is CASSLRENTEAFF. The DNA for the CDR3 is TGTGCCAGCAGCTTACGGGAGAACACTGAAGCTTTCTTT.

V usage is TRBV19 and J usage is TRBJ1-5, with unresolved D. Germline assignment: CDR1 LNHDA and CDR2 SQIVND (reference sequence). The V end lost 7 bases, the J end lost 1 base, and 17 bases lay between the germline ends. This CDR3 has 16 amino acids. The CDR3 DNA sequence: TGTGCCAGTATCTCCCTTTCCGGGAGAAGCAATCAGCCCCAGCATTTT. Residues: CASISLSGRSNQPQHF.

The rearrangement links TRBV24-1 to TRBJ1-1; maybe TRBD1 (6 bases). Trimming shortened V by 1 base and J by 2 bases, and 13 bases separated the two germline ends. The CDR3 loop spans 16 amino acids. Germline CDR1 reads KGHDR; CDR2 reads SFDVKD. CDR3 residues: CATSDFSWTANTEAFF. In nucleotides, the CDR3 is TGTGCCACCAGTGATTTTTCTTGGACAGCTAACACTGAAGCTTTCTTT.

The rearrangement links TRBV3-1 (or the pseudogene TRBV3-2) to TRBJ1-2; D possibly corresponds to TRBD1 (5 bases). V was trimmed by 1 base and J by 8 bases, leaving 17 bases between them. CDR1 and CDR2 (germline): LGHDT, YNNKEL (reference sequence). CDR3 length: 15 residues. The CDR3 region is CASSQVGGLRHGYTF. CDR3 sequence (DNA): TGTGCCAGCAGCCAAGTGGGGGGTCTGCGACACGGCTACACCTTC.

The chain combines TRBV7-9 with TRBJ2-7; the D is unclear. V shed 4 bases and J shed 6 bases, with 22 bases lying between them. The length of the CDR3 is 16 residues. CDR1 and CDR2 from the germline V gene are SEHNR and FQNEAQ (reference sequence). CDR3 region: CASSSSVPSGVGEQYF. The CDR3 nucleotides are TGTGCCAGCAGCTCGTCGGTCCCCTCGGGTGTCGGCGAGCAGTACTTC.